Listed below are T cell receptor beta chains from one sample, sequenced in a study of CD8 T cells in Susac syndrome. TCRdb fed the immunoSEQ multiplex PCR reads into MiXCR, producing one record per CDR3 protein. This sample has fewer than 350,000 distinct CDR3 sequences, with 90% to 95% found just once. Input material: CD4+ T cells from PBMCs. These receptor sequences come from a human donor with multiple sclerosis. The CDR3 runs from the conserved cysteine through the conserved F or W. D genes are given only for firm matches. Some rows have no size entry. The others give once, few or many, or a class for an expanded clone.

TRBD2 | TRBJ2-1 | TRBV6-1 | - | CASRGTSGPGSYNEQFF | TGTGCCAGCAGGGGGACTAGCGGACCTGGCTCCTACAATGAGCAGTTCTTC
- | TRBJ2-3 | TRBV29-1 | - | CSGSRRADTQYF | TGCAGCGGATCCAGGAGGGCAGATACGCAGTATTTT
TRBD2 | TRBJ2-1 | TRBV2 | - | CASTRFVAGGPNEQFF | TGTGCCAGCACCCGATTCGTAGCGGGGGGGCCCAATGAGCAGTTCTTC
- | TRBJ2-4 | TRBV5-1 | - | CASSLAWGGLGNIQYF | TGCGCCAGCAGCTTGGCCTGGGGGGGCTTGGGCAACATTCAGTACTTC
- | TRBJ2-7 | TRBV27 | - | CARKDIYEQYF | TGTGCCAGAAAGGACATCTACGAGCAGTACTTC
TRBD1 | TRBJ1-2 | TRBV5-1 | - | CASSPGQVTYGYTF | TGCGCCAGCAGCCCAGGACAGGTGACATATGGCTACACCTTC
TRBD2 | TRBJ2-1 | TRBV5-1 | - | CASSPQTSVAYNEQFF | TGCGCCAGCAGCCCTCAGACTAGCGTAGCCTACAATGAGCAGTTCTTC
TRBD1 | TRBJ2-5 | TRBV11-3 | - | CASSLDRIFGTGQETQYF | TGTGCCAGCAGCTTAGATCGTATATTCGGGACAGGGCAAGAGACCCAGTACTTC
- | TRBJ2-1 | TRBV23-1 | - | CASRPGPRAWTYNEQFF | TGCGCCAGCCGCCCAGGGCCCCGAGCTTGGACCTACAATGAGCAGTTCTTC
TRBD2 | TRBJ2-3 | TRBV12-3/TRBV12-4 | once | CASSVAGVWEGEQYF | TGTGCCAGCAGTGTAGCGGGAGTCTGGGAAGGAGAGCAGTATTTT
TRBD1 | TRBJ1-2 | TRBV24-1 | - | CATSDSAWDGTGTAGYTF | TGTGCCACCAGTGATTCTGCATGGGACGGGACAGGGACGGCGGGCTACACCTTC
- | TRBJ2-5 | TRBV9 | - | CASSVDQQETQYF | TGTGCCAGCAGCGTAGACCAGCAAGAGACCCAGTACTTC
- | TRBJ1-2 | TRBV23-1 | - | CASSLKPTGNYGYTF | TGCGCCAGCAGTCTCAAACCCACGGGTAACTATGGCTACACCTTC
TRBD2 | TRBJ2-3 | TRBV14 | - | CASSHLAGAATDTQYF | TGTGCCAGCAGCCATCTAGCGGGAGCGGCCACAGATACGCAGTATTTT
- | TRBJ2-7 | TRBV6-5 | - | CASSETSTYEQYF | TGTGCCAGCAGTGAAACCAGTACCTACGAGCAGTACTTC
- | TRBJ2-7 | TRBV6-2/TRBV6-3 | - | CASSGPVPRYEQYF | TGTGCCAGCAGTGGTCCGGTTCCCCGCTACGAGCAGTACTTC
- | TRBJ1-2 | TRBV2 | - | CASSVRDSSNYGYTF | TGTGCCAGCAGTGTACGAGACAGTTCTAACTATGGCTACACCTTC
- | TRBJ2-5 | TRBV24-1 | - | CATSVSGPGQETQYF | TGTGCCACCAGTGTCAGCGGGCCCGGGCAGGAGACCCAGTACTTC
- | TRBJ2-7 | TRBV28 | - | CASSPLGASPYEQYF | TGTGCCAGCAGTCCGTTGGGGGCCAGCCCCTACGAGCAGTACTTC
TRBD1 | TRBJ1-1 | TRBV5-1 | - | CASRWVATGGDTEAFF | TGCGCCAGCAGATGGGTGGCAACAGGGGGGGACACTGAAGCTTTCTTT
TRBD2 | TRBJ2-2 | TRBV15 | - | CATSRDLAGTGELFF | TGTGCCACCAGCAGAGATCTAGCGGGCACCGGGGAGCTGTTTTTT
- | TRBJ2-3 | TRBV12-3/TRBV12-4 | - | CASTNPTDTQYF | TGTGCCAGCACCAACCCCACAGATACGCAGTATTTT
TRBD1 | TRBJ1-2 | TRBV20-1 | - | CSASNTGQADGYTF | TGCAGTGCTAGCAACACTGGACAGGCTGATGGCTACACCTTC
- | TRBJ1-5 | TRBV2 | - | CASRALIGYQPQHF | TGTGCCAGCCGGGCGCTCATAGGGTATCAGCCCCAGCATTTT
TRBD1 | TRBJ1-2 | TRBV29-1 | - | CSGGEAGGSYGYTF | TGCAGCGGGGGGGAGGCAGGGGGCTCCTATGGCTACACCTTC
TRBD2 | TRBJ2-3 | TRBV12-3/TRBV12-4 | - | CASSLLAGGPATQYF | TGTGCCAGCAGTTTATTAGCGGGAGGGCCTGCTACGCAGTATTTT